One and the same sample provided the 18 T cell receptor beta chains below, sequenced in a study of cytomegalovirus exposure and HLA in healthy donors (dated by TCRdb to the late 2010s). Receptors were amplified or captured by the immunoSEQ multiplex PCR assay. The multiplex PCR relied on a mix of 60 forward primers for TCR Vbeta segments and 13 reverse primers for TCR Jbeta segments. Imported from immuneACCESS, the table was reduced by TCRdb to in-frame sequences with V and J called. These copies leave out some clones; in studies compared against another copy, an unresolved V gene accounts for under half, and the cause of the remainder is not known. This sample has some 160,000 clones in its table, and over 75% of those were observed once. Together, the top ten hold about 1.3% of the sample. Sample: PBMCs. The source of these receptors is a woman aged 25-40 years in good health and CMV-seronegative.

This chain joins TRBV29-1 and TRBJ1-1; a weak D match, TRBD1 (5 bases). Per germline, CDR1 SQVTM and CDR2 ANQGSEA. Trimming cost V 8 bases and J 1 base, with 20 bases left between them. The CDR3 is made up of 15 amino acids. CDR3 sequence reads: CSLIRGGAGNTEAFF. DNA for the CDR3: TGCAGCCTCATACGAGGAGGGGCCGGGAACACTGAAGCTTTCTTT.

This rearrangement joins TRBV2 to TRBJ1-5; D not resolved. The length of the CDR3 is 13 residues. Germline V gene sequence: CDR1 SNHLY, CDR2 FYNNEI. Trimming stripped 7 bases from V and 0 bases from J, with 7 bases between. CDR3 residues: CASNFYSNQPQHF. CDR3 in DNA: TGTGCCAGCAATTTTTATAGCAATCAGCCCCAGCATTTT.

The DNA for the CDR3 is TGTGCCAGCAGTGGCAGTGGAAACACCATATATTTT. Protein sequence: CASSGSGNTIYF. The chain links TRBV9 to TRBJ1-3; D gene uncertain. The CDR3 consists of 12 residues. The V gene's germline CDR1 is SGDLS and CDR2 YYNGEE. V lost 5 bases and J 3 bases, leaving 6 bases between the germline ends.

This rearrangement joins TRBV27 to TRBJ1-3, with TRBD1 identical over 7 bases. Germline CDR1 reads MNHEY; CDR2 reads SMNVEV (reference sequence). This CDR3 is 16 amino acids long. Trimming at V came to 5 bases and at J to 1 base, leaving 8 bases not matched to a gene. CDR3 DNA sequence: TGTGCCAGCAGTCCGACAGGGAGGTCATCTGGAAACACCATATATTTT. It translates to CASSPTGRSSGNTIYF.

The V call is TRBV5-1, the J call TRBJ2-1; 9 bases fit TRBD2. Germline-derived CDR1 and CDR2 are SGHRS and YFSETQ. There are 17 residues in the CDR3. The J segment lost 9 bases and the V segment lost 0 bases, leaving 13 bases of the junction unmatched. CDR3 bases: TGCGCCAGCAGCTTGGTAATCTCGCAGAGCGGGGGGAGTGAGCAGTTCTTC. It is translated as CASSLVISQSGGSEQFF.

The V and J genes are TRBV7-8 and TRBJ2-5; 7 nucleotides line up with TRBD2. Unmatched junction bases numbered 4, after V lost 4 bases and J lost 5 bases. CDR3 length: 13 residues. CDR1 SGHVS and CDR2 FQNEAQ come from the germline V gene. CDR3 DNA: TGTGCCAGCAGCTCGACTAGCAGGGAGACCCAGTACTTC. Protein: CASSSTSRETQYF.

The V and J genes are TRBV5-4 and TRBJ1-5, with D perhaps TRBD1 (5 bases). The V and J ends lost 8 bases and 8 bases respectively, with 17 bases between them. In germline, CDR1 is SGHNT, CDR2 YYREEE (reference sequence). The CDR3 contains 13 residues. DNA for the CDR3: TGTGCCAGGGATCCGGGACTCCCTAAGCCCCAGCATTTT. It yields the protein CARDPGLPKPQHF.

This clone was seen a few times. This rearrangement joins TRBV4-1 to TRBJ1-2; a weak D match, TRBD1 (5 bases). V lost 0 bases to trimming and J lost 4 bases, with 12 bases between them. CDR3 length: 15 residues. Germline-derived CDR1 and CDR2 are MGHRA and YSYEKL. Here the CDR3 reads CASSQEGEVIYGYTF. The CDR3, as DNA: TGCGCCAGCAGCCAAGAGGGGGAGGTGATCTATGGCTACACCTTC.

J is TRBJ2-7 and V is TRBV15, with 7 bases matching TRBD1. Germline V lookup: CDR1 LNHNV, CDR2 YYDKDF (reference sequence). J was trimmed by 1 base and V by 5 bases; bases with no gene match: 5. The length of the CDR3 is 14 residues. The CDR3 DNA reads TGTGCCACCAGCCGCCCGGGACAGTCCTACGAGCAGTACTTC. It is translated as CATSRPGQSYEQYF.

The chain joins TRBV2 to TRBJ2-7, with a possible D match to TRBD1 (6 bases). Trimming stripped 9 bases from V and 5 bases from J, with 14 bases between. CDR3 length equals 12 residues. Germline values: CDR1 SNHLY, CDR2 FYNNEI. For the CDR3, the DNA is TGTGCCAGTAACAGGGAAACTCACGAGCAGTACTTC. Its protein is CASNRETHEQYF.

This clone appeared a few times. The chain couples TRBV13 to TRBJ2-1, with D tentatively TRBD1 (5 bases). The CDR3 has 13 residues. Trimming pared 6 bases from V and 7 bases from J, leaving 13 bases between. Germline-derived CDR1 and CDR2 are PRHDT and FYEKMQ (reference sequence). For the CDR3, the DNA is TGTGCCAGCAGGGTGACAGTTACTAATGAGCAGTTCTTC. This sequence encodes CASRVTVTNEQFF. The whole variable domain, filled in from reference TRBV13 and TRBJ2-1, reads AAGVIQSPRHLIKEKRETATLKCYPIPRHDTVYWYQQGPGQDPQFLISFYEKMQSDKGSIPDRFSAQQFSDYHSELNMSSLELGDSALYFCASRVTVTNEQFFGPGTRLTVL.

The rearrangement joins TRBV25-1 to TRBJ1-6, with a possible D match to TRBD1 (5 bases). This CDR3 region has 16 residues. The germline CDR1 and CDR2 sequences are MGHDK and SYGVNS. V shed 8 bases and J shed 1 base, with 15 bases lying between them. CDR3 in DNA: TGTGCCAGCGCCTTGGCGGGGACTTCCTATAATTCACCCCTCCACTTT. Residues: CASALAGTSYNSPLHF.

The chain uses TRBV4-1 and TRBJ2-2, with 7 bases fitting TRBD1. After removal of 1 base from V and 0 bases from J, the junction contained 5 bases not matched to a gene. This CDR3 comprises 17 residues. Germline V lookup: CDR1 MGHRA, CDR2 YSYEKL. The CDR3 DNA is TGCGCCAGCAGCCAAGCACAGGGGTCCGCGAACACCGGGGAGCTGTTTTTT. It is translated as CASSQAQGSANTGELFF.

The J gene is TRBJ2-7, the V gene TRBV7-6; D remains unclear. V lost 0 bases, J lost 0 bases, and 3 bases lay in between. Germline V gives CDR1 SGHVS, CDR2 FNYEAQ. The CDR3 extends over 13 amino acids. The CDR3 DNA reads as TGTGCCAGCAGCTTAGCGTACTCCTACGAGCAGTACTTC. As protein: CASSLAYSYEQYF. Variable domain in full (rest from reference TRBV7-6 and TRBJ2-7): GAGVSQSPRYKVTKRGQDVALRCDPISGHVSLYWYRQALGQGPEFLTYFNYEAQQDKSGLPNDRFSAERPEGSISTLTIQRTEQRDSAMYRCASSLAYSYEQYFGPGTRLTVT.

The V and J genes are TRBV7-2 and TRBJ2-7, with D perhaps TRBD1 (6 bases). The CDR3 loop spans 13 amino acids. V was cut by 5 bases and J by 7 bases, with 15 bases left in between. Germline V gene lookup returns CDR1 SGHTA and CDR2 FQGNSA. The CDR3 is CASSAYRVGEQYF. DNA of the CDR3: TGTGCCAGCAGCGCCTACAGGGTCGGGGAGCAGTACTTC.

This clone turned up a few times. The CDR3 loop is CASSSLQFSNQPQHF. The CDR3 DNA is TGTGCCAGCAGTTCCCTCCAGTTTAGCAATCAGCCCCAGCATTTT. The chain joins TRBV28 to TRBJ1-5; D unresolved. The CDR3 length is 15 residues. Germline values: CDR1 MDHEN, CDR2 SYDVKM. The V end was cut by 4 bases, the J end by 0 bases, with 10 bases between.

This clone was counted a single time. The chain is built from TRBV5-5 and TRBJ2-5, with 10 nucleotides matching TRBD2. V shed 4 bases, J shed 1 base, and the junction held 4 bases outside the gene matches. Per the germline V gene, CDR1 is SGHKS and CDR2 is YYEKEE (reference sequence). This CDR3 spans 15 amino acids. The CDR3 coding sequence is TGTGCCAGCAGCGTGAGCGGGGGGGCCCAAGAGACCCAGTACTTC. It encodes CASSVSGGAQETQYF.

The chain recombines TRBV28 with TRBJ1-1; D is unclear. V was trimmed by 3 bases and J by 7 bases, leaving 9 bases between them. The CDR3 spans 12 residues. Germline V lookup: CDR1 MDHEN, CDR2 SYDVKM. The CDR3 here is CASSFSAGEAFF. DNA of the CDR3: TGTGCCAGCAGTTTCTCGGCGGGTGAAGCTTTCTTT.